A single sample is the source of the 13 T cell receptor beta chains below, sequenced in a study of T cell responses to AZD1222 COVID-19 vaccine. Generated by immunoSEQ multiplex PCR, the TCRdb table keeps only in-frame clones and is missing some. The sample carries 100,000 to 150,000 clones, 90% recorded once. This sample comprised peripheral blood, obtained on day 0 of MenACWY control vaccination. Source of these receptors: an adult in good health.

The V call is TRBV7-2, the J call TRBJ2-1, with 8 positions matching TRBD1. CDR3 length: 15 residues. V dropped 2 bases and J dropped 7; count of bases not matched to a gene: 7. CDR1 and CDR2 (germline): SGHTA, FQGNSA. DNA for the CDR3: TGTGCCAGCAGCTTATATCGGACAGGGACGAATGAGCAGTTCTTC. It specifies CASSLYRTGTNEQFF. Full variable domain (rest looked up from reference TRBV7-2 and TRBJ2-1): GAGVSQSPSNKVTEKGKDVELRCDPISGHTALYWYRQSLGQGLEFLIYFQGNSAPDKSGLPSDRFSAERTGGSVSTLTIQRTQQEDSAVYLCASSLYRTGTNEQFFGPGTRLTVL.

This chain links TRBV6-6 with TRBJ1-6; D possibly corresponds to TRBD1 (5 bases). The V end lost 6 bases, the J end lost 9 bases, and 18 bases lay between the germline ends. The germline V gene encodes CDR1 MNHNY and CDR2 SVGAGI (reference sequence). This CDR3 contains 15 residues. The CDR3 DNA reads as TGTGCCAGCAGAGCGGGGGAAGGGGCTGGTTCACCCCTCCACTTT. This sequence encodes CASRAGEGAGSPLHF.

This clone came up many times. The rearrangement joins TRBV28 to TRBJ1-5; 11 bases are shared with TRBD1. The germline gives CDR1 MDHEN, CDR2 SYDVKM. Trimming removed 4 bases from V and 6 bases from J; junction bases left unmatched: 5. The length of the CDR3 is 15 residues. The CDR3 sequence: CASSSGTGGAQPQHF. In nucleotides, the CDR3 is TGTGCCAGCAGTTCCGGGACAGGGGGTGCTCAGCCCCAGCATTTT.

The chain couples TRBV19 to TRBJ1-3, with D perhaps TRBD1 (5 bases). Trimming shortened V by 2 bases and J by 0 bases, and 8 bases separated the two germline ends. Germline lookup yields CDR1 LNHDA and CDR2 SQIVND (reference sequence). The CDR3 totals 15 residues. The DNA of the CDR3 is TGTGCCAGTAGTATATTCGGACACTCTGGAAACACCATATATTTT. It codes for CASSIFGHSGNTIYF.

The chain carries TRBV7-9 and TRBJ2-5; 9 bases line up with TRBD2. CDR3 size: 15 residues. The germline V gene has CDR1 SEHNR and CDR2 FQNEAQ (reference sequence). The V gene end was trimmed by 4 bases and the J gene end by 4 bases; junction bases not matched to a gene: 7. The CDR3 DNA reads as TGTGCCAGCAGCTCGAGCGGGGGGTATCGAGAGACCCAGTACTTC. It codes for CASSSSGGYRETQYF.

J is TRBJ2-1 and V is TRBV19, with 10 bases that match TRBD2. Per germline, CDR1 LNHDA and CDR2 SQIVND (reference sequence). V lost 3 bases, J lost 1 base, and 6 bases stayed unmatched. CDR3 length equals 17 residues. CDR3 sequence (DNA): TGTGCCAGTAGTATGCGGCCTAGCGGGGGATCCTACAATGAGCAGTTCTTC. Translating it yields CASSMRPSGGSYNEQFF.

This clone was seen a single time. The chain is built from TRBV5-8 and TRBJ2-3, with 9 bases lining up with TRBD2. The germline gives CDR1 SGHTS, CDR2 YDEGEE. With 0 bases clipped from V and 0 bases from J, the junction kept 5 bases outside the gene matches. The CDR3 runs 17 residues. The CDR3 reads CASSLGVSGSSTDTQYF. The CDR3 DNA follows: TGTGCCAGCAGCTTGGGGGTTAGCGGGAGTAGCACAGATACGCAGTATTTT.

The chain recombines TRBV4-2 with TRBJ2-5, with 12 positions matching TRBD2. Germline lookup yields CDR1 LGHNA and CDR2 YNFKEQ. The trim removed 0 bases at V and 4 bases at J, leaving 6 bases unmatched. The CDR3 is 17 amino acids. CDR3 in amino acids: CASSQDLAGGPRETQYF. CDR3 coding DNA: TGTGCCAGCAGCCAAGATCTAGCGGGGGGGCCCAGAGAGACCCAGTACTTC.

The chain has TRBV3-1 (or the pseudogene TRBV3-2) and TRBJ1-6; D gene unclear. Germline CDR1 and CDR2: LGHDT and YNNKEL (reference sequence). The CDR3 consists of 15 residues. Trimming took 2 bases from V and 8 from J, leaving 13 bases between them. The CDR3 DNA sequence: TGTGCCAGCAGCCAATGGATCGTCCGGGATTCACCCCTCCACTTT. Translation: CASSQWIVRDSPLHF.

A single count supports this clone. The V call is TRBV3-1 (or the pseudogene TRBV3-2), the J call TRBJ2-2; D remains ambiguous. Looked up from germline, CDR1 is LGHDT and CDR2 is YNNKEL (reference sequence). V lost 1 base to trimming and J lost 0 bases, with 15 bases between them. CDR3 size: 18 residues. The CDR3 DNA reads as TGTGCCAGCAGCCAAGCCATCTTTGGGCGGACGAACACCGGGGAGCTGTTTTTT. Encoded protein: CASSQAIFGRTNTGELFF.

The chain has TRBV10-3 and TRBJ1-2, with D tentatively TRBD1 (5 bases). Germline CDR1 is ENHRY and CDR2 is SYGVKD. The V end lost 2 bases, the J end lost 4 bases, and 8 bases lay between the germline ends. The CDR3 extends over 13 amino acids. In DNA, the CDR3 is TGTGCCATCAGTGAGGGGAGGGGCTATGGCTACACCTTC. It specifies CAISEGRGYGYTF.

The chain links TRBV6-5 to TRBJ2-1; D not certain. The CDR3 sequence is 11 residues long. V was shortened by 8 bases and J by 9 bases, with 11 bases between the two germline ends. Germline CDR1 is MNHEY and CDR2 is SVGAGI. Here the CDR3 reads CASQSYPEQFF. The CDR3 region has the DNA TGTGCCAGCCAGTCCTATCCTGAGCAGTTCTTC.

The chain joins TRBV11-2 to TRBJ2-1; D not resolved. Looked up from germline, CDR1 is SGHAT and CDR2 is FQNNGV. CDR3 length equals 12 residues. V lost 4 bases to trimming and J lost 7 bases, with 8 bases between them. The DNA of the CDR3 is TGTGCCAGCAGCTCGACTGGGAATGAGCAGTTCTTC. Translation gives CASSSTGNEQFF.